This T cell receptor beta chain was identified during a study of radiotherapy plus CTLA-4 blockade in lung cancer. As for the study in general: Disease control was present in 25% to 35% of patients, and objective responses in less than 20%.

Profiling relied on immunoSEQ multiplex PCR, and the TCRdb table lists in-frame clones only, not all of them. The top ten clones hold 46% of a sample with about 15,000 clones, roughly 72% of them seen once. Germline CDR1 is SGHKS and CDR2 is YYEKEE (reference sequence). V was trimmed by 0 bases and J by 6 bases, leaving 7 bases between them. The CDR3 covers 13 residues. Focal radiation plus CTLA-4 blockade with ipilimumab was administered to patients who had chemo-refractory metastatic non-small-cell lung cancer. This receptor was identified in a human donor with non-small cell lung cancer whose response to radiotherapy plus ipilimumab could not be evaluated. This chain links TRBV5-5 with TRBJ1-5; D uncertain. Sequenced material: peripheral blood, taken from a patient treated with radiotherapy plus ipilimumab. The CDR3 protein is CASSLALLQPQHF. In nucleotides, the CDR3 is TGTGCCAGCAGCTTGGCCCTCCTTCAGCCCCAGCATTTT.